This T cell receptor beta chain was retrieved from a study of Ad26.COV2.S vaccination and SARS-CoV-2 variants. About the study: In the COV1001 trial, the donor was in the Ad26.COV2.S arm.

Measured with immunoSEQ multiplex PCR; TCRdb has only the in-frame clones, and not every one. Seen here are about 330,000 clones, under 90% observed once, and the top ten hold 5% to 6.5%. With 2 bases removed from V and 0 bases from J, the gap between germline ends came to 19 bases. Looked up from germline, CDR1 is MNHNS and CDR2 is SASEGT. This CDR3 has 18 amino acids. Treatment here: some 20 received Ad26.COV2.S at low or high dose, single or two shots; several received placebo; per-sample allocation not given. Sampling occurred on day 63 after the first vaccine or placebo injection. This TCR was sampled from a person between 18 and 65 years old who received the Ad26.COV2.S COVID-19 vaccine or a placebo. Sequenced material: peripheral blood, taken in a trial of Ad26.COV2.S vaccine versus placebo. V usage is TRBV6-1 and J usage is TRBJ1-1; D is undetermined. CDR3 region: CASSESRWAGYLNTEAFF. As DNA, the CDR3 is TGTGCCAGCAGTGAATCCCGTTGGGCGGGATACTTGAACACTGAAGCTTTCTTT.